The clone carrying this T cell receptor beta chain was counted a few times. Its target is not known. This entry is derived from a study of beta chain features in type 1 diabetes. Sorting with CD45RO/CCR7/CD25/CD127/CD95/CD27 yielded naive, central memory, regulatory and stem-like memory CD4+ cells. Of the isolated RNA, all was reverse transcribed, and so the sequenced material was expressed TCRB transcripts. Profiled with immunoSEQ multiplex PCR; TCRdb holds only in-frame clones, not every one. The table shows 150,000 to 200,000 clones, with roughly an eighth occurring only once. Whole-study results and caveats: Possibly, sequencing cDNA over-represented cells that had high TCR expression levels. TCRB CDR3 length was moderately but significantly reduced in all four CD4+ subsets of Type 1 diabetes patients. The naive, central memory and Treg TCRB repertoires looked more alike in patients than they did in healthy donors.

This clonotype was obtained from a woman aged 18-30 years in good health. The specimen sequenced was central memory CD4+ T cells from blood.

The CDR3 DNA is TGTGCCAGCAGCCGCTTCGGGTCGGGCACCGGGGAGCTGTTTTTT. Protein sequence: CASSRFGSGTGELFF. The chain links TRBV11-3 to TRBJ2-2; D gene unclear. The CDR3 consists of 15 residues. Germline loops: CDR1 SGHNT, CDR2 YENEEA. The ends were cut back, 5 bases at V and 4 bases at J, with 14 bases in the middle.